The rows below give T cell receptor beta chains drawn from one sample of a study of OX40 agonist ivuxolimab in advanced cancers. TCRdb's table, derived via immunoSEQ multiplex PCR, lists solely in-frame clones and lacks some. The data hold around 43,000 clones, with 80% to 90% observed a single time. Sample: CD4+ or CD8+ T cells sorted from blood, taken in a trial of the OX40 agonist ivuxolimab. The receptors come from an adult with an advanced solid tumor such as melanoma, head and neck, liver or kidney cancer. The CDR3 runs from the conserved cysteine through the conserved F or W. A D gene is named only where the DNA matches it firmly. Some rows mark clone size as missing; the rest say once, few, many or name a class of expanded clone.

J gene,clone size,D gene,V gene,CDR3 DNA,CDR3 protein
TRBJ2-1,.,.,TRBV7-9,TGTGCCAGCAGCCCCGGGATTTTAGAGCAGTTCTTC,CASSPGILEQFF
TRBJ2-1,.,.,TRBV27,TGTGCCAGCAGTTTAGTGGCCTACAATGAGCAGTTCTTC,CASSLVAYNEQFF
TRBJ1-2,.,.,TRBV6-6,TGTGCCAGCAGTTACGCAGCAACTAACAGATACACCTTC,CASSYAATNRYTF
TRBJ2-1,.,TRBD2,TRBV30,TGTGCCTTAGGACTAGCGGGACACAATGAGCAGTTCTTC,CALGLAGHNEQFF
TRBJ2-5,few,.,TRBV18,TGTGCCAGCTCACCGGGCGGACAAGAGACCCAGTACTTC,CASSPGGQETQYF
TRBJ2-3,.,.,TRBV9,TGTGCCAGCAGCATAGGGGGAGATACGCAGTATTTT,CASSIGGDTQYF
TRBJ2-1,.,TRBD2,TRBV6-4,TGTGCCAGCAGTTACTCAAGCGGGGGCTACAATGAGCAGTTCTTC,CASSYSSGGYNEQFF
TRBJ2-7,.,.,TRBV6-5,TGTGCCAGCAGGGGGGACGGCCGCCCCTACGAGCAGTACTTC,CASRGDGRPYEQYF
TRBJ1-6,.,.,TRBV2,TGTGCCAGCAGTGAGAGGGTCTTTAATTCACCCCTCCACTTT,CASSERVFNSPLHF
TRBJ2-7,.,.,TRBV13,TGTGCCAGCAGCCCCACCCCTTCCTTATGGGGGGACTCCTACGAGCAGTACTTC,CASSPTPSLWGDSYEQYF
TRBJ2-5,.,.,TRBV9,TGTGCCAGCAGCGGAGCCGGGCCCACGGGGACCCAGTACTTC,CASSGAGPTGTQYF
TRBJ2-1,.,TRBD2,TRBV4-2,TGTGCCAGCAGCCGGACTAGCGGGAGTAAGGATGAGCAGTTCTTC,CASSRTSGSKDEQFF
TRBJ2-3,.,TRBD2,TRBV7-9,TGTGCCAGCAGCCTACTAGCGGGGACGGTCACAGATACGCAGTATTTT,CASSLLAGTVTDTQYF
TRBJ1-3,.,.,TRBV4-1,TGCGCCAGCAGCCAAGGGGACTGGGGAAACACCATATATTTT,CASSQGDWGNTIYF
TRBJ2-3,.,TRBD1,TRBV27,TGTGCCAGCAGACTTCCGGGACAGGGGGCTGATACGCAGTATTTT,CASRLPGQGADTQYF
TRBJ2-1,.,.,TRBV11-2,TGTGCCAGCAGCTTAGGCTCCGGGACTTTAAATGAGCAGTTCTTC,CASSLGSGTLNEQFF
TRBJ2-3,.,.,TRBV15,TGTGCCACCAGCGTAACAGGCACAGATACGCAGTATTTT,CATSVTGTDTQYF
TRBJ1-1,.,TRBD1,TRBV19,TGTGCCAGTAGTTTAACGACAGGGGGTTTCACTGAAGCTTTCTTT,CASSLTTGGFTEAFF
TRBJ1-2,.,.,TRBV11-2,TGTGCCAGCAGCTTAGTAGAGTCTTATGGCTACACCTTC,CASSLVESYGYTF
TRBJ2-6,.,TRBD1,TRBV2,TGTGCCAGCAGTGGGGGGACAGGCCCGTTGAGGGCCAACGTCCTGACTTTC,CASSGGTGPLRANVLTF
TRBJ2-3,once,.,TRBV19,TGTGCCAGTACTACGGGACACGACACAGATACGCAGTATTTT,CASTTGHDTDTQYF
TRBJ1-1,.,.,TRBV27,TGTGCCAGCCAATGGGGCACTGAAGCTTTCTTT,CASQWGTEAFF
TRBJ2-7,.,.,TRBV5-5,TGTGCCAGCAGCTTGGCGGGCGGACAAAAGGAAATATTCACCTACGAGCAGTACTTC,CASSLAGGQKEIFTYEQYF
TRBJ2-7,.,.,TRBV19,TGTGCCAGTAGTATAGACGGAGTGAGCGAGCAGTACTTC,CASSIDGVSEQYF
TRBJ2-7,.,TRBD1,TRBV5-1,TGCGCCAGCAGCTTGGAGGGACAGAGAATCTACGAGCAGTACTTC,CASSLEGQRIYEQYF
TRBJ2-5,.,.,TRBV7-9,TGTGCCAGCAGCTTAATGATTCAGGACCAAGAGACCCAGTACTTC,CASSLMIQDQETQYF
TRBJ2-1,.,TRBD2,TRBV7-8,TGTGCCAGCAGCTCAGCCGGGACTAGGGCGAATGAGCAGTTCTTC,CASSSAGTRANEQFF
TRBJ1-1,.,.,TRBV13,TGTGCCAGCAGCTACCCCAGGAACAGGGAGGACCTTGAAGCTTTCTTT,CASSYPRNREDLEAFF
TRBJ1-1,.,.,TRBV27,TGTGCCAGCAGTCGCCTCCAGGGGTTGAACACTGAAGCTTTCTTT,CASSRLQGLNTEAFF
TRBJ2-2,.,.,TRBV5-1,TGCGCCAGCAGCTTGAGGGAGGTGAACACCGGGGAGCTGTTTTTT,CASSLREVNTGELFF
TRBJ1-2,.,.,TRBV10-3,TGTGCCATCAGTGAGGCCCCCTATGGCTACACCTTC,CAISEAPYGYTF
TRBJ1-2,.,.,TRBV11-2,TGTGCCAGCAGCTTAGATCTAGGATTGGGTAACTATGGCTACACCTTC,CASSLDLGLGNYGYTF
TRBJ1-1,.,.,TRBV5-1,TGCGCCAGCAGCTCCGGGGGCAGGGGAGGCACTGAAGCTTTCTTT,CASSSGGRGGTEAFF
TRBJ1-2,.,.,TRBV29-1,TGCAGCGTCAAGGGCCTCTATGGCTACACCTTC,CSVKGLYGYTF
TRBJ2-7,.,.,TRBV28,TGTGCCAGCAGTTCCAATAACGAGCAGTACTTC,CASSSNNEQYF
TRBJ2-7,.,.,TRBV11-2,TGTGCCAGCAGCCCCGGGGGGACAGAAGGGTACGAGCAGTACTTC,CASSPGGTEGYEQYF
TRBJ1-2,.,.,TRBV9,TGTGCCAGCGGCCCCAGGGATGGCTACACCTTC,CASGPRDGYTF
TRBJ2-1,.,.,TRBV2,TGTGCCAGCAGTGAACCAAGGGGAAGGGCCGGCGAGCAGTTCTTC,CASSEPRGRAGEQFF
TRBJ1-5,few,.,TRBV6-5,TGTGCCAGCAGTTACTCTCAGGGTGGTCAGCCCCAGCATTTT,CASSYSQGGQPQHF
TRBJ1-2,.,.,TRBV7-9,TGTGCCAGCAGCTTCGGTGGGACGGATGGCTACACCTTC,CASSFGGTDGYTF
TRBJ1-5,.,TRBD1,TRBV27,TGTGCCAGCAGTGACAGGGTTAGCAATCAGCCCCAGCATTTT,CASSDRVSNQPQHF
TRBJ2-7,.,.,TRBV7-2,TGTGCCAGCAGCTATTTCAGTTCAGGGCAGTACTTC,CASSYFSSGQYF
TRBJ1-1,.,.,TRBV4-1,TGCGCCAGCAGCCAAGATTGGGGATTTCGTCGTGAAGCTTTCTTT,CASSQDWGFRREAFF
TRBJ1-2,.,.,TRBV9,TGTGCCAGCAGCCCATATGGGACGGGGTATGGCTACACCTTC,CASSPYGTGYGYTF
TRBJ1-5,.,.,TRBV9,TGTGCCAGCAGCTTAGGGAACAATCAGCCCCAGCATTTT,CASSLGNNQPQHF
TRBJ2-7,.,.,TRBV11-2,TGTGCCAGCAGCTTAAGGCAGATTCTCTCCTACGAGCAGTACTTC,CASSLRQILSYEQYF
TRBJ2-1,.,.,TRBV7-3,TGTGCCAGCAGCTCCCCAGGGCAGAACAGGCAGTTCTTC,CASSSPGQNRQFF